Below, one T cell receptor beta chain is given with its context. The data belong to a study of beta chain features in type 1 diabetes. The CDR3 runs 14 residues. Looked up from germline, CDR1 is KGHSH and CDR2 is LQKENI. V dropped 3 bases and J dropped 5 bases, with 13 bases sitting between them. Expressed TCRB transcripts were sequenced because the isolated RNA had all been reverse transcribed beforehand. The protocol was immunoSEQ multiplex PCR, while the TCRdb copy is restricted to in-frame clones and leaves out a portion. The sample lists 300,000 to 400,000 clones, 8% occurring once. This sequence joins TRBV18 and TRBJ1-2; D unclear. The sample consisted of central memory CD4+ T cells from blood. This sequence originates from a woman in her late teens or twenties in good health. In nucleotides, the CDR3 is TGTGCCAGCTCACCGAACACGGAGCGATATGGCTACACCTTC. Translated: CASSPNTERYGYTF.